This TCR beta chain was obtained from a study of T cell responses to AZD1222 COVID-19 vaccine. Germline assignment: CDR1 SNHLY and CDR2 FYNNEI. Trimming removed 7 bases from V and 0 bases from J, with 10 bases in between. This CDR3 is 13 amino acids long. This clone was seen a single time. The table came from immunoSEQ multiplex PCR; TCRdb's copy has only in-frame clones and leaves some out. The repertoire includes about 140,000 clones, roughly 92% of them detected once, and 5% sits in the top ten. The TCR comes from an adult in good health. The input for sequencing was peripheral blood, taken on day 0 of AZD1222 vaccination. The chain has TRBV2 and TRBJ2-7; the D gene is possibly TRBD2 (5 bases). The CDR3 sequence is CASNPGYSYEQYF. CDR3 coding DNA: TGTGCCAGCAATCCGGGGTACTCCTACGAGCAGTACTTC.